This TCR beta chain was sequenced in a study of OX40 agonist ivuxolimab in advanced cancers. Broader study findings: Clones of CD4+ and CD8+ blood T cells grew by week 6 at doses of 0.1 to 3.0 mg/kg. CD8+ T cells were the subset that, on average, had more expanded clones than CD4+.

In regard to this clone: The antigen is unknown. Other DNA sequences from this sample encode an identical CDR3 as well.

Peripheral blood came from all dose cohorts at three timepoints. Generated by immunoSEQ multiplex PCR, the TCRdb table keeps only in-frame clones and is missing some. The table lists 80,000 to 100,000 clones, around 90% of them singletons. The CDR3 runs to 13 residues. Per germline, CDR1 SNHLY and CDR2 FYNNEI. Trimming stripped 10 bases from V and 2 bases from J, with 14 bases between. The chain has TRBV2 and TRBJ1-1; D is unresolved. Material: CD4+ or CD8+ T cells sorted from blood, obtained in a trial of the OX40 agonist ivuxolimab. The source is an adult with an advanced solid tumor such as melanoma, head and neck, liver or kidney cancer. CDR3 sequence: CATNLRQNTEAFF. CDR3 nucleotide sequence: TGTGCCACCAACCTTAGACAAAACACTGAAGCTTTCTTT.